This TCR beta chain was retrieved from a study of OX40 agonist ivuxolimab in advanced cancers. Using immunoSEQ multiplex PCR, the repertoire was profiled, and TCRdb retains in-frame clones only, with some absent. In the table there are about 52,000 clones, roughly nine tenths of which are singletons. The sequence was obtained from an adult with an advanced solid tumor such as melanoma, head and neck, liver or kidney cancer. The sample here was CD4+ or CD8+ T cells sorted from blood, taken in a trial of the OX40 agonist ivuxolimab.

CDR3 sequence reads: CASSESDRNRGNTEAFF. The CDR3 DNA reads TGTGCCAGCAGCGAGTCAGACAGGAATAGAGGTAACACTGAAGCTTTCTTT. This chain uses TRBV21-1 with TRBJ1-1; no check of the table's D call, TRBD1, against the DNA was made. TRBV21-1 is given as a pseudogene. This CDR3 is built from 17 residues.